Given below is one TCR beta chain in context. Its matching antigen is unknown. Next came a second PCR, run for about 6 to 12 cycles, which used a sample-barcoded 5' primer along with a J-beta primer mix. TCRdb passed the 5' RACE reads through MiXCR, listing each CDR3 protein once. The sample lists 790,000 or so distinct CDR3 sequences, 35% to 60% seen once, with around a sixth in the top ten. This sample is drawn from a study of blood T cells in healthy people across ages. Study results and limitations: Diversity of TCR beta correlated strongly with naive T cell percentage.

V trimming: 0 bases; J trimming: 1 base; junction bases outside the gene matches: 8. Germline V gives CDR1 KGHDR, CDR2 SFDVKD. This CDR3 spans 19 amino acids. Sample: blood. The rearrangement links TRBV24-1 to TRBJ2-2; 9 bases agree with TRBD1. The clonotype comes from an elderly man in good health. The CDR3, as DNA: TGTGCCACCAGTGATTTGCTCCCGGACAGGGGCCTGAACACCGGGGAGCTGTTTTTT. This encodes CATSDLLPDRGLNTGELFF.